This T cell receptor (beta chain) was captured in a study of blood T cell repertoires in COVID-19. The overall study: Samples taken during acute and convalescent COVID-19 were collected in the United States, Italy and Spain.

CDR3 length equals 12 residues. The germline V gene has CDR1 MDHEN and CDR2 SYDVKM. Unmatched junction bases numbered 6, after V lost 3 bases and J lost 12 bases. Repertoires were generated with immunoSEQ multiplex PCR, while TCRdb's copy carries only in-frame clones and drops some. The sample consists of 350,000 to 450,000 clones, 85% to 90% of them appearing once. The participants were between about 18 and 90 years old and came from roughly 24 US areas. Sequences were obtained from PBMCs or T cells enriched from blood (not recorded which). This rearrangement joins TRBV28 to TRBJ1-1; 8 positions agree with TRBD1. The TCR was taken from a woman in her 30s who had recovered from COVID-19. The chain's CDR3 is CASSFLGQESFF. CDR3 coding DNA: TGTGCCAGCAGTTTCTTGGGACAGGAGTCTTTCTTT.